Each of the 25 T cell receptor beta chains below was sequenced from the same sample in a study of CD8+ T cells in alopecia areata. RNA extraction and reverse transcription yielded cDNA as sequencing template. Clones were read by immunoSEQ multiplex PCR, and TCRdb kept only the in-frame ones, dropping some. The data show fewer than 200,000 clones, 59% seen once. Here the sequenced sample was CD4+ T cells sorted from blood, taken at week 0. These receptors originate from a human donor with alopecia areata.

The V call is TRBV5-1, the J call TRBJ1-2; D gene ambiguous. Germline loops: CDR1 SGHRS, CDR2 YFSETQ. Trimming pared 0 bases from V and 5 bases from J, leaving 17 bases between. CDR3 length: 16 residues. The CDR3 region has the DNA TGCGCCAGCAGCTTGGCCCCCGCCGGCGGGGAATATGGCTACACCTTC. It specifies CASSLAPAGGEYGYTF.

V usage is TRBV7-8 and J usage is TRBJ2-7, with 9 bases aligning to TRBD1. Germline assignment: CDR1 SGHVS and CDR2 FQNEAQ. The CDR3 runs to 17 residues. Trimming at V came to 2 bases and at J to 3 bases, leaving 11 bases not matched to a gene. The CDR3: CASSLIGQGIYFYEQYF. CDR3 sequence (DNA): TGTGCCAGCAGCTTAATAGGACAGGGGATCTATTTCTACGAGCAGTACTTC.

In this sample, this clone turned up many times. The V call is TRBV2, the J call TRBJ2-7, with D unresolved. This CDR3 has 12 residues. Germline values: CDR1 SNHLY, CDR2 FYNNEI. Trimming took 5 bases from V and 4 from J, leaving 9 bases between them. The CDR3: CASSYRPYEQYF. The CDR3 nucleotides are TGTGCCAGCAGTTACAGACCTTACGAGCAGTACTTC. Drawing the rest from reference TRBV2 and TRBJ2-7, the complete variable domain is EPEVTQTPSHQVTQMGQEVILRCVPISNHLYFYWYRQILGQKVEFLVSFYNNEISEKSEIFDDQFSVERPDGSNFTLKIRSTKLEDSAMYFCASSYRPYEQYFGPGTRLTVT.

The chain links TRBV7-6 to TRBJ1-1, with TRBD1 as a possible D gene (5 bases). Trimming cost V 2 bases and J 2 bases, with 12 bases left between them. The CDR3 contains 15 residues. CDR1 is SGHVS and CDR2 is FNYEAQ in the germline V gene. The CDR3 sequence is CASSLFRGSNTEAFF. The DNA for the CDR3 is TGTGCCAGCAGCTTATTCCGGGGCTCTAACACTGAAGCTTTCTTT.

The rearrangement uses TRBV18 and TRBJ2-7; possibly TRBD1 for D (6 bases). Trimming shortened V by 3 bases and J by 1 base, and 10 bases separated the two germline ends. The germline gives CDR1 KGHSH, CDR2 LQKENI. The CDR3 runs to 14 residues. CDR3 amino acids: CASSPRTESYEQYF. CDR3 sequence (DNA): TGTGCCAGCTCACCCAGGACAGAGTCCTACGAGCAGTACTTC.

The J gene is TRBJ2-5, the V gene TRBV7-2; possibly TRBD2 for D (5 bases). CDR1 is SGHTA and CDR2 is FQGNSA in the germline V gene. The CDR3 loop spans 14 amino acids. The V end was cut by 3 bases, the J end by 1 base, with 9 bases between. The CDR3 DNA reads as TGTGCCAGCAGCTTGGGCGGGCCCCAAGAGACCCAGTACTTC. As protein: CASSLGGPQETQYF. The full variable domain, with the rest looked up from reference TRBV7-2 and TRBJ2-5, is GAGVSQSPSNKVTEKGKDVELRCDPISGHTALYWYRQSLGQGLEFLIYFQGNSAPDKSGLPSDRFSAERTGGSVSTLTIQRTQQEDSAVYLCASSLGGPQETQYFGPGTRLLVL.

The V and J genes are TRBV27 and TRBJ2-2; TRBD2 agrees at 7 bases. CDR3 length: 14 residues. Germline CDR1 reads MNHEY; CDR2 reads SMNVEV (reference sequence). V shed 3 bases, J shed 10 bases, and the junction held 8 bases outside the gene matches. The CDR3 DNA reads as TGTGCCAGCAGTTTCGAGGGCGCGGGGGAGGAGCTGTTTTTT. Its translation: CASSFEGAGEELFF.

The chain couples TRBV11-2 to TRBJ2-2; the D is unclear. CDR3 length: 12 amino acids. Germline V gives CDR1 SGHAT, CDR2 FQNNGV. The V gene lost 7 bases and the J gene lost 6 bases, with 9 bases spanning the gap. The CDR3 coding sequence is TGTGCCAGCACCATAGGTCCCGGGGAGCTGTTTTTT. Amino acids: CASTIGPGELFF.

The chain recombines TRBV14 with TRBJ1-1; D unclear. CDR1 and CDR2 from the germline V gene are SGHDN and FVKESK. The CDR3 contains 11 residues. V lost 1 base, J lost 7 bases, and 4 bases lay in between. The CDR3 DNA sequence: TGTGCCAGCAGCCAAGGTGATGAAGCTTTCTTT. Residues: CASSQGDEAFF.

V usage is TRBV9 and J usage is TRBJ1-2; D gene uncertain. The V end was cut by 4 bases, the J end by 7 bases, with 11 bases between. This CDR3 region has 12 residues. From germline, CDR1 is SGDLS and CDR2 YYNGEE. CDR3 DNA sequence: TGTGCCAGCAGCCTCCCTGGGGTTGGCTACACCTTC. Translated, it gives CASSLPGVGYTF.

This chain uses TRBV29-1 with TRBJ2-7; 9 bases align to TRBD2. CDR1 and CDR2 from the germline V gene are SQVTM and ANQGSEA. V shed 1 base and J 5 bases; nucleotides not matched to a gene: 3. The CDR3 extends over 13 amino acids. The CDR3 nucleotides are TGCAGCGTTGAAGGAAGCGGGGGGAACGAGCAGTACTTC. This codes for CSVEGSGGNEQYF.

The chain couples TRBV4-1 to TRBJ2-5; D is possibly TRBD1 (5 bases). The germline V gene encodes CDR1 MGHRA and CDR2 YSYEKL. The V end was cut by 1 base, the J end by 2 bases, with 8 bases between. The CDR3 runs 14 residues. In DNA form, the CDR3 reads TGCGCCAGCAGCCAAGGACAGATACAAGAGACCCAGTACTTC. Translated: CASSQGQIQETQYF.

This clone came up a few times. The chain couples TRBV7-9 to TRBJ1-6; perhaps TRBD1 as D (6 bases). Trimming took off 5 bases at V and 9 bases at J, with 11 bases between the two ends. Per the germline V gene, CDR1 is SEHNR and CDR2 is FQNEAQ (reference sequence). This CDR3 is 13 amino acids long. CDR3 region: CASSIKQGSPLHF. The CDR3 DNA sequence: TGTGCCAGCAGCATCAAACAGGGTTCACCCCTCCACTTT. Complete variable domain (other parts from reference TRBV7-9 and TRBJ1-6): DTGVSQNPRHKITKRGQNVTFRCDPISEHNRLYWYRQTLGQGPEFLTYFQNEAQLEKSRLLSDRFSAERPKGSFSTLEIQRTEQGDSAMYLCASSIKQGSPLHFGNGTRLTVT.

This chain joins TRBV25-1 and TRBJ2-7; TRBD2 agrees at 7 bases. Germline CDR1 is MGHDK and CDR2 is SYGVNS. The length of the CDR3 is 15 residues. Trimming cost V 2 bases and J 7 bases; bases outside gene matches: 11. The CDR3 nucleotides read TGTGCCAGCAGTGAAAGTGGGGGGGGTTGGATAGAGCAGTACTTC. Residues: CASSESGGGWIEQYF.

This sequence joins TRBV15 and TRBJ1-1, with D hard to call. The germline gives CDR1 LNHNV, CDR2 YYDKDF (reference sequence). The CDR3 totals 12 residues. V lost 8 bases and J 1 base, leaving 8 bases between the germline ends. The CDR3 DNA sequence: TGTGCCACCTCTGCGGGGAACACTGAAGCTTTCTTT. This sequence encodes CATSAGNTEAFF.

Concerning this clone: Other DNA sequences within the sample encode an identical CDR3. The chain links TRBV29-1 to TRBJ2-5; D is undetermined. V was trimmed by 1 base and J by 0 bases, leaving 6 bases between them. CDR1 is SQVTM and CDR2 is ANQGSEA in the germline V gene. This CDR3 comprises 13 residues. The DNA for the CDR3 is TGCAGCGTTGAAGGAAGGTACCAAGAGACCCAGTACTTC. Its protein product is CSVEGRYQETQYF.

V usage is TRBV6-1 and J usage is TRBJ2-7; TRBD2 aligns across 7 bases. Losses at the gene ends were 7 bases for V and 4 bases for J; bases not matched to a gene: 4. Germline assignment: CDR1 MNHNS and CDR2 SASEGT. CDR3 length: 12 residues. The chain's CDR3 is CASTGGGYEQYF. The CDR3 bases are TGTGCCAGCACTGGGGGAGGGTACGAGCAGTACTTC.

The rearrangement uses TRBV27 and TRBJ2-6; the match to TRBD2 covers 14 bases. The germline gives CDR1 MNHEY, CDR2 SMNVEV (reference sequence). The CDR3 has 17 amino acids. The junction had 3 bases not matched to a gene; V was cut back by 6 bases and J by 2 bases. The CDR3 sequence: CASSRLAGGPGANVLTF. The CDR3 DNA is TGTGCCAGCAGCCGACTAGCGGGGGGGCCTGGGGCCAACGTCCTGACTTTC.

The chain links TRBV11-3 to TRBJ2-1; no clear D. Germline V gene sequence: CDR1 SGHNT, CDR2 YENEEA. Trimming removed 0 bases from V and 9 bases from J, with 3 bases in between. This CDR3 is built from 11 residues. As DNA, the CDR3 is TGTGCCAGCAGCTTAGACTTTGAGCAGTTCTTC. Translating it yields CASSLDFEQFF. The full variable domain, completed using reference TRBV11-3 and TRBJ2-1, is EAGVVQSPRYKIIEKKQPVAFWCNPISGHNTLYWYLQNLGQGPELLIRYENEEAVDDSQLPKDRFSAERLKGVDSTLKIQPAELGDSAVYLCASSLDFEQFFGPGTRLTVL.

This clone has more than one count but fewer than ten. The rearrangement uses TRBV29-1 and TRBJ2-7; 12 bases match TRBD2. Germline assignment: CDR1 SQVTM and CDR2 ANQGSEA. After removal of 5 bases from V and 0 bases from J, the junction contained 2 bases not matched to a gene. The CDR3 has 14 amino acids. In DNA form, the CDR3 reads TGCAGCGTTAGACTAGCGGGGGTCTCCTACGAGCAGTACTTC. This translates into CSVRLAGVSYEQYF.

The gene calls are TRBV19 and TRBJ2-5; the D gene is possibly TRBD1 (5 bases). Germline lookup yields CDR1 LNHDA and CDR2 SQIVND (reference sequence). Trimming removed 3 bases from V and 3 bases from J, with 8 bases in between. The CDR3 is made up of 13 amino acids. The CDR3 nucleotides read TGTGCCAGTAGTATTGTGACAGAAGAGACCCAGTACTTC. This encodes CASSIVTEETQYF.

This chain links TRBV6-1 with TRBJ1-1, with D uncertain. The CDR3 consists of 14 residues. The V end was cut by 4 bases, the J end by 7 bases, with 16 bases between. Germline V lookup: CDR1 MNHNS, CDR2 SASEGT. The CDR3 reads CASSGDRDGGEAFF. The CDR3 DNA reads as TGTGCCAGCAGTGGAGACCGGGATGGAGGTGAAGCTTTCTTT.

V and J are TRBV15 and TRBJ1-6; 8 bases line up with TRBD1. CDR1 is LNHNV, CDR2 YYDKDF, per germline (reference sequence). Trimming removed 2 bases from V and 10 bases from J; junction bases left unmatched: 10. The CDR3 loop spans 16 amino acids. The CDR3 loop reads CATSRRMVTGVSPLHF. CDR3 nucleotide sequence: TGTGCCACCAGCAGAAGAATGGTGACAGGGGTCTCACCCCTCCACTTT.

The J gene is TRBJ1-1, the V gene TRBV25-1; 9 positions agree with TRBD1. Trimming took 4 bases from V and 10 from J; bases not matched to a gene: 7. Germline V gives CDR1 MGHDK, CDR2 SYGVNS. The CDR3 totals 13 residues. The CDR3 coding sequence is TGTGCCAGCAGTGCGATACAGGGGGCCCGAGCTTTCTTT. Encoded protein: CASSAIQGARAFF. Looking up the rest from reference TRBV25-1 and TRBJ1-1 gives the full variable domain: EADIYQTPRYLVIGTGKKITLECSQTMGHDKMYWYQQDPGMELHLIHYSYGVNSTEKGDLSSESTVSRIRTEHFPLTLESARPSHTSQYLCASSAIQGARAFFGQGTRLTVV.

The rearrangement links TRBV19 to TRBJ1-1; D is uncertain. Trimming pared 5 bases from V and 1 base from J, leaving 14 bases between. There are 15 residues in the CDR3. Germline V gives CDR1 LNHDA, CDR2 SQIVND (reference sequence). In DNA, the CDR3 is TGTGCCAGTAGTGAACGACCGGGCCCGAACACTGAAGCTTTCTTT. Its translation is CASSERPGPNTEAFF.